The clone carrying this T cell receptor (beta chain) was recorded many times. Antigen specificity is unknown. This CDR3 contains 13 residues. V gave up 5 bases and J gave up 5 bases, with 12 bases separating them. The germline V gene has CDR1 DFQATT and CDR2 SNEGSKA (reference sequence). This specimen belongs to a study of molecular identifiers for immune sequencing clone quantification. As for the study in general: Five portions were made in replicates from RNA of 20,000 or 100,000 naive CD8 cells, and four underwent sequencing.

Broader study findings: Clones exceeding 20 RNA copies carried over 99% of effector molecules but under 1% of naive-cell molecules. Identical TCR molecules sharing a barcode could underestimate highly expanded clone sizes.

Previously described methods and listed TCR primers were employed for the bulk TCR libraries. TCRdb re-called the PCR reads through MiXCR, storing one row per CDR3 protein. This table holds roughly 630,000 distinct CDR3 sequences, roughly 25% found once. The chain combines TRBV20-1 with TRBJ2-2, with D possibly being TRBD2 (6 bases). This clonotype was sampled from a human donor in good health. Some libraries in this study had Jurkat cell RNA spiked in. Material: naive CD8+ T cells from blood, with Jurkat cell RNA spiked in. The sample's subset: FACS-sorted CD8+CD4-CCR7+CD45RA+ naive T cells. Here the CDR3 DNA reads TGCAGTGCTCGGGACTGGATGACCGGGGAGCTGTTTTTT. This translates into CSARDWMTGELFF.